One and the same sample provided the 9 T cell receptor beta chains below, sequenced in a study of PD-L1 blockade in urothelial cancer. Method: immunoSEQ multiplex PCR; TCRdb's copy keeps in-frame clones and lacks some. The table lists more than 75,000 clones, 90% of them singletons. Specimen: PBMCs, collected around atezolizumab (anti-PD-L1) treatment. These receptors all stem from a man between 60 and 75 years old with urothelial cancer.

The rearrangement joins TRBV7-2 to TRBJ2-1; 7 nucleotides agree with TRBD2. The CDR3 extends over 12 amino acids. Trimming took 4 bases from V and 9 from J; bases not matched to a gene: 3. In germline, CDR1 is SGHTA, CDR2 FQGNSA. The CDR3 sequence: CASSSAGVEQFF. CDR3 coding DNA: TGTGCCAGCAGCTCCGCGGGGGTTGAGCAGTTCTTC.

This chain uses TRBV7-8 with TRBJ2-1, with TRBD1 matching 8 bases. Looked up from germline, CDR1 is SGHVS and CDR2 is FQNEAQ. V was clipped by 4 bases and J by 7 bases; unmatched bases: 9. The CDR3 runs to 15 residues. The CDR3 sequence: CASSSDRGGRNEQFF. CDR3 coding DNA: TGTGCCAGCAGCTCAGACAGGGGTGGACGGAATGAGCAGTTCTTC.

The rearrangement uses TRBV15 and TRBJ2-5, with TRBD2 matching 9 bases. The end of the DNA is better explained by TRBJ2-7, so the J call may be wrong. The CDR3 extends over 16 amino acids. Germline V gene sequence: CDR1 LNHNV, CDR2 YYDKDF (reference sequence). CDR3 DNA sequence: TGTGCCACCAGCAGCCACCCGACTAGCGGAGTTTACGAGCAGTACTTC. This sequence encodes CATSSHPTSGVYEQYF.

The chain couples TRBV27 to TRBJ2-3, with 10 nucleotides matching TRBD2. The CDR3 runs to 13 residues. V shed 8 bases and J 4 bases; nucleotides not matched to a gene: 3. CDR1 is MNHEY, CDR2 SMNVEV, per germline (reference sequence). CDR3 protein: CASRLAGADTQYF. In DNA form, the CDR3 reads TGTGCCAGCCGGCTAGCGGGAGCAGATACGCAGTATTTT.

Here the CDR3 reads CAWSVSGLTYEQYF. In DNA, the CDR3 is TGTGCCTGGAGTGTATCTGGACTGACCTACGAGCAGTACTTC. V gene TRBV30 combines with J gene TRBJ2-7, with D possibly being TRBD2 (5 bases). CDR1 GTSNPN and CDR2 SVGIG come from the germline V gene (reference sequence). The CDR3 is 14 residues long. With 0 bases removed from V and 2 bases from J, the gap between germline ends came to 11 bases.

The chain is built from TRBV5-1 and TRBJ1-1; the D gene is possibly TRBD1 (5 bases). Trimming shortened V by 5 bases and J by 4 bases, and 9 bases separated the two germline ends. The CDR3 sequence is 12 residues long. Germline CDR1 and CDR2: SGHRS and YFSETQ. The CDR3 nucleotides are TGCGCCAGCAGTGGGGGGGGCACTGAAGCTTTCTTT. The encoded protein is CASSGGGTEAFF.

The gene calls are TRBV9 and TRBJ2-1; 14 nucleotides line up with TRBD2. There are 16 residues in the CDR3. Germline CDR1 and CDR2: SGDLS and YYNGEE. J was trimmed by 6 bases and V by 0 bases; bases with no gene match: 2. In DNA form, the CDR3 reads TGTGCCAGCAGCGTAGCCGGACTAGCGGGGGGCAATGAGCAGTTCTTC. This sequence encodes CASSVAGLAGGNEQFF.

The chain combines TRBV6-4 with TRBJ1-5; tentatively, D is TRBD1 (5 bases). With 7 bases removed from V and 2 bases from J, the gap between germline ends came to 15 bases. This CDR3 has 15 residues. The germline V gene encodes CDR1 MRHNA and CDR2 SNTAGT. CDR3 bases: TGTGCCAGCATAATATGGGACTGTCGCAATCAGCCCCAGCATTTT. Encoded protein: CASIIWDCRNQPQHF.

About this clone itself: This sample also contains other DNA sequences that code for the same CDR3. V gene TRBV19 combines with J gene TRBJ1-2, with TRBD1 as a possible D gene (6 bases). The ends were cut back, 2 bases at V and 2 bases at J, with 6 bases in the middle. The germline V gene encodes CDR1 LNHDA and CDR2 SQIVND (reference sequence). This CDR3 has 13 amino acids. CDR3 nucleotide sequence: TGTGCCAGTAGTATACAGGGGAACTATGGCTACACCTTC. It encodes CASSIQGNYGYTF.